This T cell receptor (beta chain) was found in a study of CXCR3-negative and CXCR3-positive naive CD8 T cells. Study-level background: Every library held about 1.5 +/- 0.3 million TRB reads, and the total came to around 130 million. Notes on the study in general: Naive cells with CXCR3 showed TRB CDR3s that were more hydrophobic than those in CXCR3-negative naive cells.

The CDR3 extends over 16 amino acids. Per germline, CDR1 SGHTA and CDR2 FQGTGA. Worth noting for this clonotype: Its cognate antigen is unknown.

UMI-labeled 5' RACE TRB cDNA libraries were prepared from the cells. TCRdb reprocessed the 5' RACE reads and stores each CDR3 protein as one record, lacking DNA. Its table lists about 98,000 distinct CDR3 sequences. Material: naive CXCR3+ CD8+ T cells from blood. Subset of the sample: CD45RO-CCR7+CD27+CD95- naive CD8+ T cells expressing CXCR3 (TNR3+). The genes are TRBV7-3 and TRBJ2-3; TCRdb reports TRBD1, a call that lacks DNA to check it against. This receptor was taken from a human donor in good health. Some clones in this sample may be carry-over from other donors' samples. CDR3: CASSSQTGTATDTQYF.